These 8 T cell receptor beta chains were sequenced from one sample in a study of blood T cell repertoires in COVID-19. Assay: immunoSEQ multiplex PCR; the TCRdb copy retains only in-frame clones and omits some. The sample carries about 210,000 clones, approximately 82% recorded once. Sequencing was carried out using peripheral blood. All receptors come from a woman in her thirties or forties with acute or convalescent COVID-19.

This clone appeared a few times. The J gene is TRBJ1-1, the V gene TRBV2, with 8 bases identical to TRBD1. Germline lookup yields CDR1 SNHLY and CDR2 FYNNEI. The CDR3 runs 13 residues. Written as DNA, the CDR3 is TGTGCAGCCAACAGGGGGGACAACACTGAAGCTTTCTTT. Residues: CAANRGDNTEAFF.

The chain recombines TRBV5-1 with TRBJ2-2; D possibly corresponds to TRBD2 (6 bases). The CDR3 sequence is 14 residues long. Germline V lookup: CDR1 SGHRS, CDR2 YFSETQ. The V end was cut by 4 bases, the J end by 0 bases, with 7 bases between. This CDR3 is CASSGLSNTGELFF. The CDR3 region has the DNA TGCGCCAGCAGCGGACTATCGAACACCGGGGAGCTGTTTTTT.

The CDR3 sequence: CASSQGPINEKLFF. In nucleotides, the CDR3 is TGTGCCAGCAGCCAAGGCCCTATTAATGAAAAACTGTTTTTT. The genes are TRBV3-1 (or the pseudogene TRBV3-2) and TRBJ1-4; D unclear. Germline CDR1 LGHDT, CDR2 YNNKEL (reference sequence). The CDR3 sequence is 14 residues long. V shed 1 base and J shed 4 bases, with 7 bases lying between them.

This clone has only one observation. V is TRBV4-1 and J is TRBJ1-3, with 7 positions matching TRBD1. Germline CDR1 and CDR2: MGHRA and YSYEKL. With V trimmed by 3 bases and J by 4 bases, 6 bases remained unmatched. The CDR3 spans 15 residues. DNA of the CDR3: TGCGCCAGCAGCCATGATCAGGGGGTCGGAAACACCATATATTTT. Translation gives CASSHDQGVGNTIYF.

The chain carries TRBV27 and TRBJ2-7; weak D call: TRBD1 (6 bases). CDR1 and CDR2 from the germline V gene are MNHEY and SMNVEV (reference sequence). This CDR3 spans 12 amino acids. V gave up 6 bases and J gave up 4 bases, with 10 bases separating them. CDR3 region: CASSPDRYEQYF. In nucleotides, the CDR3 is TGTGCCAGCAGCCCCGACAGGTACGAGCAGTACTTC.

J is TRBJ2-6 and V is TRBV19, with D unclear. This CDR3 is 16 amino acids long. The ends were cut back, 6 bases at V and 0 bases at J, with 12 bases in the middle. The germline gives CDR1 LNHDA, CDR2 SQIVND (reference sequence). CDR3 region: CASSPLMSSGANVLTF. The DNA of the CDR3 is TGTGCCAGTAGCCCTTTGATGAGCTCTGGGGCCAACGTCCTGACTTTC.

This clone was counted between two and nine times. This chain links TRBV18 with TRBJ2-2, with D tentatively TRBD1 (7 bases). This CDR3 is 15 amino acids long. Germline V gene sequence: CDR1 KGHSH, CDR2 LQKENI. V dropped 5 bases and J dropped 5 bases, with 15 bases sitting between them. The CDR3 spells CASSSRQGGTGELFF. The CDR3 bases are TGTGCCAGCTCATCACGACAGGGAGGAACCGGGGAGCTGTTTTTT.

The gene calls are TRBV18 and TRBJ1-5; TRBD1 agrees at 12 bases. This CDR3 is built from 16 residues. V shed 4 bases and J 4 bases; nucleotides not matched to a gene: 5. Per germline, CDR1 KGHSH and CDR2 LQKENI. CDR3: CASSQGGQGANQPQHF. DNA of the CDR3: TGTGCCAGCTCACAGGGGGGACAGGGGGCGAATCAGCCCCAGCATTTT. The full variable domain, its missing parts supplied by reference TRBV18 and TRBJ1-5, is NAGVMQNPRHLVRRRGQEARLRCSPMKGHSHVYWYRQLPEEGLKFMVYLQKENIIDESGMPKERFSAEFPKEGPSILRIQQVVRGDSAAYFCASSQGGQGANQPQHFGDGTRLSIL.